Listed here is a single TCR beta chain. The length of the CDR3 is 14 residues. Per the germline V gene, CDR1 is SGHVS and CDR2 is FNYEAQ. V shed 5 bases and J 5 bases; nucleotides not matched to a gene: 3. The data derive from a study of OX40 agonist ivuxolimab in advanced cancers. Looking at the study overall: Having had anti-PD-1, anti-PD-L1 or anti-CTLA-4 therapy before was allowed, and roughly 40% had some.

Only in-frame clones appear in the TCRdb table, and some are missing; sequencing was by immunoSEQ multiplex PCR. The repertoire consists of 52,000 or so clones, with approximately 94% occurring once and the leading ten covering more than 10%. V is TRBV7-6 and J is TRBJ2-7; 13 bases align to TRBD2. The sequence derives from an adult with an advanced solid tumor such as melanoma, head and neck, liver or kidney cancer. Sequenced material: CD4+ or CD8+ T cells sorted from blood, taken in a trial of the OX40 agonist ivuxolimab. The CDR3: CASSRLAGGDEQYF. CDR3 nucleotides: TGTGCCAGCAGCCGACTAGCGGGAGGAGACGAGCAGTACTTC.